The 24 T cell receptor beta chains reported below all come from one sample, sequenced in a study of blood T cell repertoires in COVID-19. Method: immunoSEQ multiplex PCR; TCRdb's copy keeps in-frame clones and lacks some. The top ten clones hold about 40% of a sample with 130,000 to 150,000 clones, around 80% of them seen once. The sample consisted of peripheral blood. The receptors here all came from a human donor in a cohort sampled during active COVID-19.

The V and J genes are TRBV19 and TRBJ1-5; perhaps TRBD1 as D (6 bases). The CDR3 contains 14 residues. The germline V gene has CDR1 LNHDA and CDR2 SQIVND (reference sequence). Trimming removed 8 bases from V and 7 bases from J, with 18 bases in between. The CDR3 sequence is CASAGVSPGQPQHF. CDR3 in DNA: TGTGCCAGTGCAGGGGTCTCGCCGGGACAGCCCCAGCATTTT.

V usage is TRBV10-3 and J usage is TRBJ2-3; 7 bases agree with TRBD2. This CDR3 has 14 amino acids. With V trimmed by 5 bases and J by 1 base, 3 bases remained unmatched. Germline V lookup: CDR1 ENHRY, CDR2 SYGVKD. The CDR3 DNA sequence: TGTGCCATCAGTCAAAGCGGGGGCACAGATACGCAGTATTTT. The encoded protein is CAISQSGGTDTQYF.

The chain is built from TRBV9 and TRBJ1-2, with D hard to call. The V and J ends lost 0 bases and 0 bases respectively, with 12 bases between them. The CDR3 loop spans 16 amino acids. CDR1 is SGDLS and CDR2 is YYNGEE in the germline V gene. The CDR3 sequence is CASSVGVHGSNYGYTF. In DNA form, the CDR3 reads TGTGCCAGCAGCGTAGGAGTTCACGGTTCTAACTATGGCTACACCTTC.

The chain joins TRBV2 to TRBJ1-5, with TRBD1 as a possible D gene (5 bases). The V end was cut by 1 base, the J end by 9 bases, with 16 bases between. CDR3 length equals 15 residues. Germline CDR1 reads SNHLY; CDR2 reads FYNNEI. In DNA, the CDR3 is TGTGCCAGCAGTGAAGATCCCAGGGCGCGTCGGCCCCAGCATTTT. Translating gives CASSEDPRARRPQHF.

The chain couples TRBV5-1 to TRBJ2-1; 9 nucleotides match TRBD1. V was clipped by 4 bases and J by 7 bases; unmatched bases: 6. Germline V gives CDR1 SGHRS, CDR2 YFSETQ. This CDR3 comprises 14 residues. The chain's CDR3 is CASSPRTGENEQFF. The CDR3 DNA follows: TGCGCCAGCAGCCCTCGGACAGGGGAGAATGAGCAGTTCTTC.

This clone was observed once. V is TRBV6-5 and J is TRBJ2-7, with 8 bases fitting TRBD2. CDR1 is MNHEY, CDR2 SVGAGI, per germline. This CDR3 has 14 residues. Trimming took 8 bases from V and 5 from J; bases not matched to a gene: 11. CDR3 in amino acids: CASARGLEAHEQYF. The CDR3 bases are TGTGCCAGCGCTAGGGGACTAGAGGCCCACGAGCAGTACTTC.

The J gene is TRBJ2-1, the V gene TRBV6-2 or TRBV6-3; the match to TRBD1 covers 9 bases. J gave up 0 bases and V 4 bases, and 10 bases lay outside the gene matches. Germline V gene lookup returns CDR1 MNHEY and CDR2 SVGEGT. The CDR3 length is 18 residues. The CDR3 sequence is CASSSSQLDRGSYNEQFF. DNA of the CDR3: TGTGCCAGCAGTTCCTCCCAATTGGACAGGGGCTCCTACAATGAGCAGTTCTTC.

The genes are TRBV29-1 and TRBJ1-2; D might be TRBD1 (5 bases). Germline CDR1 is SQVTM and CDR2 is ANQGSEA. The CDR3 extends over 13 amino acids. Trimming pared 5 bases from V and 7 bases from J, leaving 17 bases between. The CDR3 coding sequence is TGCAGCGTTCCCCCAAGGGGCAGGTCTGGCTACACCTTC. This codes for CSVPPRGRSGYTF.

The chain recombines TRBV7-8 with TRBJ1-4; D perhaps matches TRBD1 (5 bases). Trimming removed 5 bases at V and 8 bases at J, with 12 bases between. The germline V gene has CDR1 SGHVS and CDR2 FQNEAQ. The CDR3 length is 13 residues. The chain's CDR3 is CASSPQGYEKLFF. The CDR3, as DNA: TGTGCCAGCAGCCCGCAGGGCTACGAAAAACTGTTTTTT.

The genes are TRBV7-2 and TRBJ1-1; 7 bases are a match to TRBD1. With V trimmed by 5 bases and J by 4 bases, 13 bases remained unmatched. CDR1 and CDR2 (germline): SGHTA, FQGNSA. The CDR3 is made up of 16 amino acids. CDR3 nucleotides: TGTGCCAGCAGCCCGGTAATCGGGACAGTGGGCACTGAAGCTTTCTTT. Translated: CASSPVIGTVGTEAFF.

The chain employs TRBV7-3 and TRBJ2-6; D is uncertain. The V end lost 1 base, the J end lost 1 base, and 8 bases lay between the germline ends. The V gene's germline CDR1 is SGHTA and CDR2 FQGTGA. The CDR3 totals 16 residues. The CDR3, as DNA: TGTGCCAGCAGCTTAAGCAGGTTTTCTGGGGCCAACGTCCTGACTTTC. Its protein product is CASSLSRFSGANVLTF.

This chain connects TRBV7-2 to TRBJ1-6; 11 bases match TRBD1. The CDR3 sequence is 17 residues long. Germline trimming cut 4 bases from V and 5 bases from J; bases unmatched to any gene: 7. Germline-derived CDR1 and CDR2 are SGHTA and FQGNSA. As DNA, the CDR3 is TGTGCCAGCAGCTATTCCGGGACAGGGGGAGATAATTCACCCCTCCACTTT. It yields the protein CASSYSGTGGDNSPLHF.

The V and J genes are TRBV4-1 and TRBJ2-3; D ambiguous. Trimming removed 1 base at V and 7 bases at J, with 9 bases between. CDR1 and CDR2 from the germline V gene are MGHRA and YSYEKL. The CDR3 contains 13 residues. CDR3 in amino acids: CASSQGALNTQYF. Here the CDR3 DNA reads TGCGCCAGCAGCCAAGGAGCCCTGAATACGCAGTATTTT.

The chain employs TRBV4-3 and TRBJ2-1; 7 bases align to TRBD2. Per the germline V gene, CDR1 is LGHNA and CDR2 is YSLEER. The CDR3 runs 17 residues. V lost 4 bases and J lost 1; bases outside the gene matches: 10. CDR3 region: CASSPSPGTKSYNEQFF. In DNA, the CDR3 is TGCGCCAGCAGCCCGTCCCCCGGGACTAAATCCTACAATGAGCAGTTCTTC.

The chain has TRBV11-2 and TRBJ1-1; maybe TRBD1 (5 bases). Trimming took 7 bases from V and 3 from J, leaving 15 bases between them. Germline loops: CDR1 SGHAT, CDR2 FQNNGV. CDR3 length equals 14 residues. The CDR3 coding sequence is TGTGCCAGCAACCCTTCAGGGATTCACACTGAAGCTTTCTTT. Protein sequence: CASNPSGIHTEAFF. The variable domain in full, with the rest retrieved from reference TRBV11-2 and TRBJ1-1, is EAGVAQSPRYKIIEKRQSVAFWCNPISGHATLYWYQQILGQGPKLLIQFQNNGVVDDSQLPKDRFSAERLKGVDSTLKIQPAKLEDSAVYLCASNPSGIHTEAFFGQGTRLTVV.

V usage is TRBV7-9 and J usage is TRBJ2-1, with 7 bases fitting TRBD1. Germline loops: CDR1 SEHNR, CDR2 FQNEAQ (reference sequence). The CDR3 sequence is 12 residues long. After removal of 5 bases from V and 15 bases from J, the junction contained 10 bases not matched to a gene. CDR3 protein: CASSPLTGAPFF. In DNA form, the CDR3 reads TGTGCCAGCAGCCCACTTACAGGGGCGCCGTTCTTC.

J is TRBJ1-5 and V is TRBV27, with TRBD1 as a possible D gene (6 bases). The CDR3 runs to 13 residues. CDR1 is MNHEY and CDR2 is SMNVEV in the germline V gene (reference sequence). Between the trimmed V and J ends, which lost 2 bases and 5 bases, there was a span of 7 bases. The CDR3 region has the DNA TGTGCCAGCAGTTTAAGGACAGATCAGCCCCAGCATTTT. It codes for CASSLRTDQPQHF.

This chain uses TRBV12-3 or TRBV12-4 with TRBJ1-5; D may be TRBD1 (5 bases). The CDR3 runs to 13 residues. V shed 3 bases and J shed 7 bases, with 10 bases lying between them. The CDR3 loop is CASSFVQGQPQHF. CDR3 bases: TGTGCCAGCAGTTTTGTCCAGGGCCAGCCCCAGCATTTT.

CDR3 sequence reads: CASSLGGQGSNTGELFF. The CDR3 DNA reads as TGTGCCAGCAGTTTAGGGGGACAGGGCTCAAACACCGGGGAGCTGTTTTTT. The chain joins TRBV28 to TRBJ2-2, with 9 bases matching TRBD1. The CDR3 extends over 17 amino acids. In germline, CDR1 is MDHEN, CDR2 SYDVKM. J was trimmed by 2 bases and V by 2 bases; bases with no gene match: 6.

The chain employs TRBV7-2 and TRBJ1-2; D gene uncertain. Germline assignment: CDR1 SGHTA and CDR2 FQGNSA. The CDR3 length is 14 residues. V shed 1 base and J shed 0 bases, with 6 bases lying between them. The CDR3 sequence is CASSLVPANYGYTF. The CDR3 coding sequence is TGTGCCAGCAGCTTAGTCCCAGCTAACTATGGCTACACCTTC.

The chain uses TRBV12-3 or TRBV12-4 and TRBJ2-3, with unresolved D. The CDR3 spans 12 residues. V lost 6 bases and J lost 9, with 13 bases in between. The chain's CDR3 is CASRLGETTQYF. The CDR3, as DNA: TGTGCCAGCAGGCTAGGCGAGACGACGCAGTATTTT.

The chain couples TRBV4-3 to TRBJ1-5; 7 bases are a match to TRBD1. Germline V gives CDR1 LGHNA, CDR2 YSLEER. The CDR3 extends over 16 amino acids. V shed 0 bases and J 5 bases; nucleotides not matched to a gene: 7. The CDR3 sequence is CASSQDATGWDQPQHF. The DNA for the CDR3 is TGCGCCAGCAGCCAAGATGCGACAGGGTGGGATCAGCCCCAGCATTTT.

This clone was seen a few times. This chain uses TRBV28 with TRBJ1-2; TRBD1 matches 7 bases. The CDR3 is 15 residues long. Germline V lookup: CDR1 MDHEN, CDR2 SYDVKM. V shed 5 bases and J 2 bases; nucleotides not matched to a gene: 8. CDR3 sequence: CASSLPGQLNYGYTF. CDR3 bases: TGTGCCAGCAGTCTCCCGGGACAGCTCAACTATGGCTACACCTTC.

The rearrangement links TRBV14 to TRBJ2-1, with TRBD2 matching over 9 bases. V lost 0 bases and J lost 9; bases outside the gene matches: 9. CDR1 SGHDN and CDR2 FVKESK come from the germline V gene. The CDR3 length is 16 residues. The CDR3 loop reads CASSQDSGTSYGEQFF. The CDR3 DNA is TGTGCCAGCAGCCAAGATTCCGGGACTAGCTATGGTGAGCAGTTCTTC.